This entry features one TCR beta chain sequence. Antigen unknown. This entry comes from a study of shared clonotypes between healthy human individuals. The CDR3 is 15 amino acids. In germline, CDR1 is MNHEY, CDR2 SVGAGI. The germline V and J ends were trimmed by 8 bases and 2 bases, with 19 bases remaining between them. Sorted subsets were amplified in replicate PCRs using 200 ng DNA, roughly 30,000 T cell genomes. Measured with immunoSEQ multiplex PCR; TCRdb has only the in-frame clones, and not every one. The table has about 2.3 million clones, 85% to 95% seen once. Study-level findings and limits: Tissue TCR repertoires likely differ from these blood-only repertoires. A generally larger estimated richness was seen in naive subsets than in memory subsets.

The sequenced sample consisted of naive CD4+ T cells from PBMCs. This sample's subset: CD45RA+ positively selected. The receptor was isolated from a man younger than 30 in good health. Some clones in this sample may be carry-over from other donors' samples. The genes are TRBV6-5 and TRBJ2-7; D perhaps matches TRBD2 (6 bases). DNA of the CDR3: TGTGCCAGCGGGAAGACCAGGGAGGCCACCTACGAGCAGTACTTC. Translation gives CASGKTREATYEQYF.